This T cell receptor (beta chain) was recovered during a study of shared clonotypes between healthy human individuals. Findings and limits, study-wide: It was only blood that was sampled, and tissue repertoires likely differ. Several donors held about 5% of naive CD4 clonotypes in common.

All the donors were Caucasian adults who lived in Nashville, Tennessee. Clones were sequenced by immunoSEQ multiplex PCR, and TCRdb holds only the in-frame ones, with some missing. The sample includes about 1.1 million clones, approximately 80% of them seen just once. This CDR3 has 14 residues. V lost 8 bases, J lost 0 bases, and 13 bases lay in between. Germline CDR1 reads MDHEN; CDR2 reads SYDVKM. Concerning this clone itself: Its antigen is unidentified.

Sequences were obtained from memory CD4+ T cells from PBMCs. Subset given: CD45RA-negative fraction. The V and J genes are TRBV28 and TRBJ1-2, with D maybe TRBD1 (5 bases). The receptor comes from a man in his late teens or twenties in good health. Some clones in this sample may be carry-over from other donors' samples. This chain's CDR3 is CASLGTQSNYGYTF. The CDR3 DNA is TGTGCCAGCCTCGGGACTCAATCTAACTATGGCTACACCTTC.